These 2 T cell receptor beta chains were all obtained from the same sample, sequenced in a study of blood T cell repertoires in COVID-19. Using immunoSEQ multiplex PCR, the repertoire was profiled, and TCRdb retains in-frame clones only, with some absent. The sample lists about 140,000 clones; around 81% were seen once. Material for sequencing was peripheral blood. The source of these receptors is a human donor in a cohort sampled during active COVID-19.

This clone has a single count. The V gene is TRBV14, the J gene TRBJ1-2; D perhaps matches TRBD1 (6 bases). Germline CDR1 reads SGHDN; CDR2 reads FVKESK. The CDR3 contains 15 residues. V was clipped by 6 bases and J by 2 bases, with 16 bases between them. CDR3: CASSLPGHANYGYTF. The CDR3, as DNA: TGTGCCAGCAGTCTACCGGGACACGCAAACTATGGCTACACCTTC.

The genes are TRBV12-3 or TRBV12-4 and TRBJ1-2; D remains unclear. This CDR3 spans 13 amino acids. V gave up 7 bases and J gave up 5 bases, with 14 bases separating them. CDR3 sequence: CASTAATGYGYTF. CDR3 coding DNA: TGTGCCAGCACTGCCGCTACTGGTTATGGCTACACCTTC.